The 15 T cell receptor beta chains below come from one sample, sequenced in a study of CD4 T cells in relation to SARS-CoV-2 and coronaviruses. The table came from immunoSEQ multiplex PCR; TCRdb's copy has only in-frame clones and leaves some out. In the table there are nearly 70,000 clones, approximately 93% of which are singletons. Unexposed donor CD4+ T cells date from about 2011-2019, before the COVID-19 pandemic. What was sequenced was naive CD4+ T cells from PBMCs. Subset meaning: naive CD4+ T cells isolated by negative enrichment. Every receptor here comes from a human donor in good health.

The chain is built from TRBV19 and TRBJ1-5; D perhaps matches TRBD1 (6 bases). The germline V and J ends were trimmed by 3 bases and 7 bases, with 10 bases remaining between them. CDR3 length: 13 amino acids. Germline values: CDR1 LNHDA, CDR2 SQIVND (reference sequence). The CDR3 DNA reads as TGTGCCAGTAGTATGTCAGGGGACCAGCCCCAGCATTTT. Its protein is CASSMSGDQPQHF.

Only one count was recorded for this clone. This chain connects TRBV14 to TRBJ2-3, with 12 bases that match TRBD2. The CDR3 covers 16 residues. Trimming at V came to 0 bases and at J to 6 bases, leaving 4 bases not matched to a gene. Germline CDR1 is SGHDN and CDR2 is FVKESK. The CDR3 DNA is TGTGCCAGCAGCCAAGAACTAGCGGGAGGATCGGATACGCAGTATTTT. Translating gives CASSQELAGGSDTQYF.

The chain couples TRBV12-5 to TRBJ2-1; TRBD2 is a possible D gene (5 bases). The CDR3 sequence is 13 residues long. Germline CDR1 is LGHNT and CDR2 is FRNRAP. Trimming took off 7 bases at V and 7 bases at J, with 14 bases between the two ends. The CDR3 DNA follows: TGTGCTAGTGCCCTCCGAGCGGTTAATGAGCAGTTCTTC. Its protein is CASALRAVNEQFF.

This sequence joins TRBV9 and TRBJ2-2, with D hard to call. Germline assignment: CDR1 SGDLS and CDR2 YYNGEE. The CDR3 is 13 amino acids. Trimming removed 2 bases from V and 4 bases from J, with 6 bases in between. CDR3 residues: CASSVTRTGELFF. Written as DNA, the CDR3 is TGTGCCAGCAGCGTGACCCGCACCGGGGAGCTGTTTTTT.

The count of this clone is one. The chain couples TRBV5-1 to TRBJ1-1; D possibly corresponds to TRBD1 (5 bases). V lost 4 bases and J lost 5, with 18 bases in between. Germline V lookup: CDR1 SGHRS, CDR2 YFSETQ. This CDR3 contains 15 residues. In DNA, the CDR3 is TGCGCCAGCAGCCCCTCCGGAGGGGCAAAAACTGAAGCTTTCTTT. This sequence encodes CASSPSGGAKTEAFF.

The chain couples TRBV27 to TRBJ1-2; weak D call: TRBD1 (5 bases). This CDR3 comprises 13 residues. The germline gives CDR1 MNHEY, CDR2 SMNVEV (reference sequence). Trimming stripped 1 base from V and 8 bases from J, with 11 bases between. The CDR3 DNA sequence: TGTGCCAGCAGTTTATTTACAGGCGAGGGCTACACCTTC. Its translation is CASSLFTGEGYTF.

The chain recombines TRBV29-1 with TRBJ2-5; no clear D gene. Trimming stripped 4 bases from V and 3 bases from J, with 9 bases between. The CDR3 totals 12 residues. Germline assignment: CDR1 SQVTM and CDR2 ANQGSEA. CDR3 region: CSVGARKETQYF. The CDR3 nucleotides read TGCAGCGTTGGGGCCAGGAAAGAGACCCAGTACTTC.

This sequence joins TRBV10-3 and TRBJ1-1; possible D gene TRBD1, 5 bases. Looked up from germline, CDR1 is ENHRY and CDR2 is SYGVKD. The CDR3 runs 14 residues. V lost 4 bases and J 1 base, leaving 10 bases between the germline ends. In DNA form, the CDR3 reads TGTGCCATCAGTGCAGGGCAGGGGAACACTGAAGCTTTCTTT. Translated: CAISAGQGNTEAFF.

The J gene is TRBJ1-5, the V gene TRBV11-2; D is undetermined. CDR3 length: 13 amino acids. Deletions cut 5 bases from V and 6 bases from J, with 11 bases between. Per germline, CDR1 SGHAT and CDR2 FQNNGV. The CDR3 DNA sequence: TGTGCCAGCAGCACCCAGGAGGGTCAGCCCCAGCATTTT. This gives the protein CASSTQEGQPQHF. Looking up the rest from reference TRBV11-2 and TRBJ1-5 gives the full variable domain: EAGVAQSPRYKIIEKRQSVAFWCNPISGHATLYWYQQILGQGPKLLIQFQNNGVVDDSQLPKDRFSAERLKGVDSTLKIQPAKLEDSAVYLCASSTQEGQPQHFGDGTRLSIL.

The rearrangement joins TRBV18 to TRBJ1-6; maybe TRBD1 (6 bases). Germline CDR1 KGHSH, CDR2 LQKENI. CDR3 length equals 15 residues. V was shortened by 6 bases and J by 6 bases, with 15 bases between the two germline ends. CDR3 DNA sequence: TGTGCCAGCTCGCCGGGACACCGAACTAATTCACCCCTCCACTTT. Protein sequence: CASSPGHRTNSPLHF.

The CDR3 DNA reads TGTGCCATCAGTGATTTCGCGAGGGGCCAAGAGACCCAGTACTTC. This sequence encodes CAISDFARGQETQYF. The chain carries TRBV10-3 and TRBJ2-5; D may match TRBD1 or TRBD2 (5 bases each). The CDR3 sequence is 15 residues long. The V gene lost 3 bases and the J gene lost 1 base, with 12 bases spanning the gap. The V gene's germline CDR1 is ENHRY and CDR2 SYGVKD.

CDR3 in DNA: TGTGCCAGAAGCTGGGGTCAGGGGCCGTATAATTCACCCCTCCACTTT. It is translated as CARSWGQGPYNSPLHF. J is TRBJ1-6 and V is TRBV5-3, with a weak D call TRBD1 (6 bases). TRBV5-3 carries the ORF label, with uncertain function. This CDR3 has 16 residues. Trimming pared 3 bases from V and 4 bases from J, leaving 14 bases between.

This chain uses TRBV19 with TRBJ2-3, with 10 bases aligning to TRBD1. Germline CDR1 is LNHDA and CDR2 is SQIVND (reference sequence). CDR3 size: 15 residues. The V and J ends lost 3 bases and 3 bases, in that order; junction bases with no gene match: 3. DNA of the CDR3: TGTGCCAGTAGTATGGACAGGGGGTTAACAGATACGCAGTATTTT. Protein sequence: CASSMDRGLTDTQYF.

This clone was picked up one time. The V and J genes are TRBV24-1 and TRBJ1-4, with 8 bases identical to TRBD1. The CDR3 sequence is 15 residues long. Unmatched junction bases numbered 12, after V lost 1 base and J lost 15 bases. CDR1 is KGHDR and CDR2 is SFDVKD in the germline V gene. CDR3 in DNA: TGTGCCACCAGTGATTTAACGGACAGGGCCGGTGGGATGTTTTTT. Translation: CATSDLTDRAGGMFF.

The V gene is TRBV11-3, the J gene TRBJ1-5; perhaps TRBD1 as D (6 bases). V was clipped by 5 bases and J by 0 bases, with 17 bases between them. The CDR3 consists of 17 residues. The germline CDR1 and CDR2 sequences are SGHNT and YENEEA. CDR3 nucleotide sequence: TGTGCCAGCAGCAAGTACGGACAGCCTTATAGCAATCAGCCCCAGCATTTT. This codes for CASSKYGQPYSNQPQHF. Full variable domain (rest looked up from reference TRBV11-3 and TRBJ1-5): EAGVVQSPRYKIIEKKQPVAFWCNPISGHNTLYWYLQNLGQGPELLIRYENEEAVDDSQLPKDRFSAERLKGVDSTLKIQPAELGDSAVYLCASSKYGQPYSNQPQHFGDGTRLSIL.